The rows below give T cell receptor beta chains drawn from one sample of a study of blood T cell repertoires in COVID-19. The method was immunoSEQ multiplex PCR; TCRdb's version includes in-frame clones alone and lacks a portion of them. There are around 140,000 clones in the sample; about 86% occur only once, and more than 1.5% lies in the top ten. Sequencing was done on a sample of peripheral blood. Source of these receptors: a woman between 55 and 75 years old with acute or convalescent COVID-19. The CDR3 runs from the conserved cysteine through the conserved F or W. Fields, in order: clone size, D gene, CDR3 length, V gene, J gene, CDR3 DNA, CDR3 protein. A D gene is named only where the DNA matches it firmly. Clone sizes are given selectively: once, few, many, or a class where the clone is expanded.

once	NA	16	TRBV18	TRBJ1-2	TGTGCCAGCTCCCCTTATTCGACAGGCAGCAACTATGGCTACACCTTC	CASSPYSTGSNYGYTF
once	TRBD1	14	TRBV29-1	TRBJ1-6	TGCAGCGACTCGCCGGGACAGGAAAATTCACCCCTCCACTTT	CSDSPGQENSPLHF
NA	NA	15	TRBV28	TRBJ1-5	TGTGCCAGCAGAGACGGGACTGCTAGCAATCAGCCCCAGCATTTT	CASRDGTASNQPQHF
NA	NA	12	TRBV28	TRBJ1-2	TGTGCCAGCAGTTTTTTGGAGCGTGGCTACACCTTC	CASSFLERGYTF
NA	NA	14	TRBV30	TRBJ1-1	TGTGCCTGGAGCCGCACCGTCCTCAGCACTGAAGCTTTCTTT	CAWSRTVLSTEAFF
NA	NA	15	TRBV4-3	TRBJ1-2	TGCGCCAGCAGCCCCAACAGCCAGGGGAACTATGGCTACACCTTC	CASSPNSQGNYGYTF
NA	NA	11	TRBV12-3/TRBV12-4	TRBJ1-1	TGTGCCAGCATAGTCGGCACTGAAGCTTTCTTT	CASIVGTEAFF
once	TRBD1	16	TRBV5-1	TRBJ2-2	TGCGCCAGCAGCTTGGCGGGACAGGGGGCCACCGGGGAGCTGTTTTTT	CASSLAGQGATGELFF
NA	NA	13	TRBV30	TRBJ2-7	TGTGCCTGGAGTGCCCCCCTAAACGACGAGCAGTACTTC	CAWSAPLNDEQYF
once	TRBD1	15	TRBV5-1	TRBJ2-1	TGCGCCAGCAGCTTGGACGGGACAGAGTACAATGAGCAGTTCTTC	CASSLDGTEYNEQFF
NA	NA	15	TRBV4-3	TRBJ2-1	TGCGCCAGCAGCCAAAACGGGGTTACCTACAATGAGCAGTTCTTC	CASSQNGVTYNEQFF
NA	NA	15	TRBV6-5	TRBJ2-1	TGTGCCAGCAGTTACTCGCGGGGTAGCCTCGATGAGCAGTTCTTC	CASSYSRGSLDEQFF
NA	NA	11	TRBV11-2	TRBJ1-2	TGTGCCAGCAGCTCCGGCTATGGCTACACCTTC	CASSSGYGYTF
NA	TRBD1	15	TRBV19	TRBJ1-1	TGTGCCAGTAGTATAAGGGGACAGGAGAACACTGAAGCTTTCTTT	CASSIRGQENTEAFF
few	NA	11	TRBV6-5	TRBJ1-1	TGTGCCACCGCGACAGTAACTGAAGCTTTCTTT	CATATVTEAFF
NA	TRBD1	14	TRBV29-1	TRBJ2-1	TGCAGCGTCCTGACAGGGGGCATACACAATGAGCAGTTCTTC	CSVLTGGIHNEQFF
once	NA	15	TRBV5-1	TRBJ2-3	TGCGCCAGCAGCTTGGAATTCCTTAGCACAGATACGCAGTATTTT	CASSLEFLSTDTQYF
NA	TRBD2	18	TRBV24-1	TRBJ2-1	TGTGCCACCAGTGAAACGGGACTAGCGGGGGGGACCTACAATGAGCAGTTCTTC	CATSETGLAGGTYNEQFF
NA	TRBD1	16	TRBV19	TRBJ2-1	TGTGCCAGTAGTGAACAGGGGGCGCCCCCCCCCAATGAGCAGTTCTTC	CASSEQGAPPPNEQFF
NA	NA	15	TRBV15	TRBJ1-5	TGTGCCACCAGCAGAGATTGGTCGGTGAATCAGCCCCAGCATTTT	CATSRDWSVNQPQHF
NA	TRBD1	15	TRBV19	TRBJ2-1	TGTGCCAGTAGTATCGGACAGGGGGTGGACAATGAGCAGTTCTTC	CASSIGQGVDNEQFF
NA	TRBD2	15	TRBV10-2	TRBJ2-1	TGCGCCAGCAGAGACCAGCGGGGGCCCTACAATGAGCAGTTCTTC	CASRDQRGPYNEQFF
NA	NA	17	TRBV28	TRBJ2-7	TGTGCCAGCAGCCCCCCCGCGGCGGGGTGGCAGGGCTACGAGCAGTACTTC	CASSPPAAGWQGYEQYF
NA	TRBD1	15	TRBV9	TRBJ1-5	TGTGCCAGCAGCGTAGGTCCAGGGGGCTATCAGCCCCAGCATTTT	CASSVGPGGYQPQHF
once	TRBD1	14	TRBV28	TRBJ1-5	TGTGCCAGCAGTTTGGACAGGCTCAATCAGCCCCAGCATTTT	CASSLDRLNQPQHF
NA	TRBD2	16	TRBV7-6	TRBJ2-1	TGTGCCAGCAGCTCTCTAGCGGGGGGACCTTACAATGAGCAGTTCTTC	CASSSLAGGPYNEQFF
once	NA	15	TRBV2	TRBJ1-6	TGTGCCAGCAGTGGGGTACAGGGCCATAATTCACCCCTCCACTTT	CASSGVQGHNSPLHF